The 8 T cell receptor beta chains reported below all come from one sample, sequenced in a study of blood T cell repertoires in COVID-19. Here immunoSEQ multiplex PCR was the method, and the copy in TCRdb shows in-frame clones only, minus some. The table includes 250,000 or so clones, around 88% detected once. Material: peripheral blood. These receptors all come from a woman aged 30 to 39 with COVID-19, enrolled during active disease.

The chain links TRBV18 to TRBJ2-1; 14 positions match TRBD2. The CDR3 extends over 16 amino acids. V dropped 3 bases and J dropped 4; count of bases not matched to a gene: 2. The germline gives CDR1 KGHSH, CDR2 LQKENI. CDR3 DNA: TGTGCCAGCTCACCGGGACTAGCGGGGGTGTACAATGAGCAGTTCTTC. Amino acid sequence: CASSPGLAGVYNEQFF.

This rearrangement joins TRBV4-2 to TRBJ1-3; tentative D call: TRBD1 (5 bases). V gave up 1 base and J gave up 0 bases, with 22 bases separating them. The CDR3 spans 20 residues. The germline V gene encodes CDR1 LGHNA and CDR2 YNFKEQ. The CDR3 region has the DNA TGTGCCAGCAGCCAAGGTTTTGCTGGGATGGGGCCTTTCTCTGGAAACACCATATATTTT. Translated: CASSQGFAGMGPFSGNTIYF.

The count of this clone is one. The V gene is TRBV5-1, the J gene TRBJ2-2, with TRBD2 identical over 11 bases. The CDR3 sequence is 15 residues long. Germline V gene sequence: CDR1 SGHRS, CDR2 YFSETQ. J gave up 4 bases and V 4 bases, and 3 bases lay outside the gene matches. DNA of the CDR3: TGCGCCAGCAGCGTAGGGACTAGCGGCACCGGGGAGCTGTTTTTT. This codes for CASSVGTSGTGELFF.

This clone has a handful of counts. The rearrangement uses TRBV19 and TRBJ2-3; 8 bases align to TRBD1. Looked up from germline, CDR1 is LNHDA and CDR2 is SQIVND (reference sequence). The CDR3 runs 18 residues. Trimming removed 3 bases from V and 0 bases from J; junction bases left unmatched: 11. The CDR3 sequence: CASSIPRTGIFSTDTQYF. Here the CDR3 DNA reads TGTGCCAGTAGTATCCCAAGGACAGGGATATTTAGCACAGATACGCAGTATTTT.

The rearrangement links TRBV7-8 to TRBJ2-3; 9 nucleotides match TRBD2. This CDR3 has 17 amino acids. J was trimmed by 6 bases and V by 4 bases; bases with no gene match: 14. The germline CDR1 and CDR2 sequences are SGHVS and FQNEAQ. In DNA, the CDR3 is TGTGCCAGCAGCTCAGAGGCTAGCGGGGACGATCAGGATACGCAGTATTTT. Its protein is CASSSEASGDDQDTQYF.

The chain couples TRBV10-2 to TRBJ2-3; TRBD2 matches 10 bases. Germline lookup yields CDR1 WSHSY and CDR2 SAAADI. The CDR3 is 14 residues long. The V segment lost 2 bases and the J segment 7 bases; nucleotides outside the gene matches: 3. CDR3 sequence reads: CASSESGRGNTQYF. The CDR3 DNA reads as TGCGCCAGCAGTGAGAGCGGGAGGGGGAATACGCAGTATTTT.

The chain couples TRBV18 to TRBJ1-6; unclear D gene. The CDR3 covers 14 residues. CDR1 is KGHSH, CDR2 LQKENI, per germline. With 3 bases removed from V and 6 bases from J, the gap between germline ends came to 9 bases. DNA for the CDR3: TGTGCCAGCTCACCGAAAGAGGGTAATTCACCCCTCCACTTT. Encoded protein: CASSPKEGNSPLHF.

This clone was seen only a few times. This chain links TRBV12-3 or TRBV12-4 with TRBJ1-5; D is ambiguous. This CDR3 comprises 13 residues. V gave up 6 bases and J gave up 2 bases, with 8 bases separating them. The CDR3 DNA reads as TGTGCCAGCAGAGACACTGGCAATCAGCCCCAGCATTTT. This codes for CASRDTGNQPQHF.